This T cell receptor beta chain comes out of a study of cytomegalovirus exposure and HLA in healthy donors. V lost 5 bases to trimming and J lost 4 bases, with 14 bases between them. The CDR3 consists of 14 residues. Germline CDR1 and CDR2: SGHAT and FQNNGV. The PCR used 60 Vbeta and 13 Jbeta primers. Using immunoSEQ multiplex PCR, the repertoire was profiled, and TCRdb retains in-frame clones only, with some absent. The data show 50,000 to 65,000 clones, approximately 86% seen once. Sequenced input: PBMCs. This clonotype was sampled from a woman aged 18-29 years in good health and CMV-seronegative. The chain has TRBV11-2 and TRBJ2-5; possibly TRBD1 for D (6 bases). CDR3 sequence: CASSATLGGETQYF. The DNA for the CDR3 is TGTGCCAGCAGCGCGACACTAGGGGGAGAGACCCAGTACTTC. Combining the CDR3 with reference TRBV11-2 and TRBJ2-5 gives the whole variable domain EAGVAQSPRYKIIEKRQSVAFWCNPISGHATLYWYQQILGQGPKLLIQFQNNGVVDDSQLPKDRFSAERLKGVDSTLKIQPAKLEDSAVYLCASSATLGGETQYFGPGTRLLVL.